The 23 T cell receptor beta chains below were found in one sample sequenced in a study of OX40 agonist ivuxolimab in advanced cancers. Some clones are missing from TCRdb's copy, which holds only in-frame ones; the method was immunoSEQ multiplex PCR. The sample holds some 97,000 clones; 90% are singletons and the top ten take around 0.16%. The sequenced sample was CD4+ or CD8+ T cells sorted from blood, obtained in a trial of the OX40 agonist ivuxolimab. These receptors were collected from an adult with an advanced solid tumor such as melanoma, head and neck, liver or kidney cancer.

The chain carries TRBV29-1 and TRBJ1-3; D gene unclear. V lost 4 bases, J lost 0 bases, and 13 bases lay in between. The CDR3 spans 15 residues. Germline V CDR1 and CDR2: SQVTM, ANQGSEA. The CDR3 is CSVGYSLSSGNTIYF. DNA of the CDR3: TGCAGCGTTGGGTACAGCCTAAGCTCTGGAAACACCATATATTTT.

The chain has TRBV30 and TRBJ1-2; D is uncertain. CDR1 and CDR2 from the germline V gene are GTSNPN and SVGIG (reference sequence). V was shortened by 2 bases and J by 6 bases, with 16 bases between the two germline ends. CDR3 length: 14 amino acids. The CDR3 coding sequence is TGTGCCTGGAGTTTCCGGACGGGGAGGGATGGCTACACCTTC. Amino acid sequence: CAWSFRTGRDGYTF.

The CDR3 DNA sequence: TGTGCCAGCAGCCAAGGGACTAGCGGGAGGGGAGGGACAGATACGCAGTATTTT. Translated: CASSQGTSGRGGTDTQYF. The V and J genes are TRBV4-2 and TRBJ2-3; 15 nucleotides line up with TRBD2. This CDR3 spans 18 amino acids. The junction had 5 bases not matched to a gene; V was cut back by 1 base and J by 3 bases. Germline-derived CDR1 and CDR2 are LGHNA and YNFKEQ.

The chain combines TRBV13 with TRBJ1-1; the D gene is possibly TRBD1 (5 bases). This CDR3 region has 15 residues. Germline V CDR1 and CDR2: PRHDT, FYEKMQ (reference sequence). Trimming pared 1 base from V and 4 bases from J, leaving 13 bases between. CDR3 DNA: TGTGCCAGCAGCTTAGAAGGCAGGGTTGGCACTGAAGCTTTCTTT. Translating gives CASSLEGRVGTEAFF.

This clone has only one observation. CDR3 protein: CASSELISNTGELFF. CDR3 DNA sequence: TGTGCCAGCAGTGAATTGATCAGCAACACCGGGGAGCTGTTTTTT. V is TRBV6-1 and J is TRBJ2-2; the D is unclear. There are 15 residues in the CDR3. With 2 bases removed from V and 2 bases from J, the gap between germline ends came to 9 bases. CDR1 is MNHNS and CDR2 is SASEGT in the germline V gene.

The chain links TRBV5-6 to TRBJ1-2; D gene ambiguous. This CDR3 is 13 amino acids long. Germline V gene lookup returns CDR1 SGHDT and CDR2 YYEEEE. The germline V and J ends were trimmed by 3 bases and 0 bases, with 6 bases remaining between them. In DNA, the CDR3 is TGTGCCAGCAGCTCCGACCCTAACTATGGCTACACCTTC. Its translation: CASSSDPNYGYTF.

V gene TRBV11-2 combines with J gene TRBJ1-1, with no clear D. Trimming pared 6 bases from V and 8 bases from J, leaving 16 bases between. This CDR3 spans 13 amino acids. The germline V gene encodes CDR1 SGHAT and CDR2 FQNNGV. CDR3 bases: TGTGCCAGCAGACAGCGGAACCGCAGAGAAGCTTTCTTT. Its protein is CASRQRNRREAFF.

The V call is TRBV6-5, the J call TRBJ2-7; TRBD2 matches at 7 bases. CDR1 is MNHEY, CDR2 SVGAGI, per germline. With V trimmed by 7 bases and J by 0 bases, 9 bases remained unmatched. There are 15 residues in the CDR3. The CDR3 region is CASKISGASSYEQYF. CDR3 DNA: TGTGCCAGCAAGATCAGCGGGGCAAGCTCCTACGAGCAGTACTTC.

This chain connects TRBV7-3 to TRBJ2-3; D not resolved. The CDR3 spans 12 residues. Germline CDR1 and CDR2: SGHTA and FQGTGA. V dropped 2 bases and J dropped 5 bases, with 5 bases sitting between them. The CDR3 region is CASSLGKDTQYF. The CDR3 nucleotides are TGTGCCAGCAGCTTAGGCAAAGATACGCAGTATTTT.

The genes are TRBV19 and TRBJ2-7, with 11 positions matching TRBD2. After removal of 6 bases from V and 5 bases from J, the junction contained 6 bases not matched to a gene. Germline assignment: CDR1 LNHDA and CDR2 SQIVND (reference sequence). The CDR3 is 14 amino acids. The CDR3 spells CASRPSGRSNEQYF. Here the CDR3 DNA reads TGTGCCAGTAGGCCTAGCGGGAGGTCCAACGAGCAGTACTTC.

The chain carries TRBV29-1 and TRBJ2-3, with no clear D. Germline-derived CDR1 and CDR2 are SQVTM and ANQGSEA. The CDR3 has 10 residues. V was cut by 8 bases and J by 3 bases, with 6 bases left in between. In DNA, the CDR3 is TGCAGCTTCGGAACAGATACGCAGTATTTT. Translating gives CSFGTDTQYF.

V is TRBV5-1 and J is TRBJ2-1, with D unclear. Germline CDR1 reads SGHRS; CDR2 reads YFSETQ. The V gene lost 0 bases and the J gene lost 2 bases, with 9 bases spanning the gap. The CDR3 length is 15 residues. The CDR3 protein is CASSLVPGTYNEQFF. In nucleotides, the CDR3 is TGCGCCAGCAGCTTGGTTCCAGGAACCTACAATGAGCAGTTCTTC.

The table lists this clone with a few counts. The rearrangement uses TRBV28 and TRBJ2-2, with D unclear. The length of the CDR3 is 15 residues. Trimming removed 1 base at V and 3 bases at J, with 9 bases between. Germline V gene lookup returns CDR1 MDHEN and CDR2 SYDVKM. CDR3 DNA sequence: TGTGCCAGCAGTTTATTGGGGTTGGACACCGGGGAGCTGTTTTTT. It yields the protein CASSLLGLDTGELFF.

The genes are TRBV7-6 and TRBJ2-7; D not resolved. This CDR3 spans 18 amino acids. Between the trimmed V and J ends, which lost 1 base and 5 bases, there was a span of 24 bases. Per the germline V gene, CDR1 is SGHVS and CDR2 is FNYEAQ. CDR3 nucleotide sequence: TGTGCCAGCAGCTTAGGGCCACCGGGCCAGGTCGACCCCCACGAGCAGTACTTC. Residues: CASSLGPPGQVDPHEQYF.

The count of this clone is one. The CDR3 is CASSFTGAVVLSGELFF. The DNA for the CDR3 is TGCGCCAGCAGCTTCACAGGGGCGGTCGTCTTATCCGGGGAGCTGTTTTTT. The chain uses TRBV5-1 and TRBJ2-2; 7 bases are a match to TRBD1. Trimming removed 2 bases from V and 6 bases from J; junction bases left unmatched: 13. Germline loops: CDR1 SGHRS, CDR2 YFSETQ. The CDR3 sequence is 17 residues long.

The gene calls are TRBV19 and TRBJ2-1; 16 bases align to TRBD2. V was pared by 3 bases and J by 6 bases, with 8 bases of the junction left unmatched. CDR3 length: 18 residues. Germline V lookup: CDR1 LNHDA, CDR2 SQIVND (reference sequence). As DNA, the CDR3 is TGTGCCAGTAGTATCCTGGGGACTAGCGGGAGGGGTAGCAATGAGCAGTTCTTC. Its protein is CASSILGTSGRGSNEQFF.

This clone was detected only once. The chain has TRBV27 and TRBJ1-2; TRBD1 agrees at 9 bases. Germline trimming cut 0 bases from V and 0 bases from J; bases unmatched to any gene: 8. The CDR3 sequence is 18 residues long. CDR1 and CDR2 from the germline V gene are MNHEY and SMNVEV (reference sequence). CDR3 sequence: CASSLSAGQGKANYGYTF. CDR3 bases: TGTGCCAGCAGTTTATCGGCGGGACAGGGAAAAGCTAACTATGGCTACACCTTC.

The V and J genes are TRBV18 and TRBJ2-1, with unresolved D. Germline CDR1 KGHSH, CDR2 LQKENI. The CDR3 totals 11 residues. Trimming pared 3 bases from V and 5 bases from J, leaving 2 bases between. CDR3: CASSPNNEQFF. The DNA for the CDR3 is TGTGCCAGCTCACCCAACAATGAGCAGTTCTTC.

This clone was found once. CDR3 bases: TGCGCCAGCAGCCAAACCCGATCAGCACTGAACACTGAAGCTTTCTTT. Its protein product is CASSQTRSALNTEAFF. V is TRBV4-1 and J is TRBJ1-1; D gene ambiguous. Germline assignment: CDR1 MGHRA and CDR2 YSYEKL. The germline V and J ends were trimmed by 2 bases and 0 bases, with 13 bases remaining between them. The CDR3 is made up of 16 amino acids.

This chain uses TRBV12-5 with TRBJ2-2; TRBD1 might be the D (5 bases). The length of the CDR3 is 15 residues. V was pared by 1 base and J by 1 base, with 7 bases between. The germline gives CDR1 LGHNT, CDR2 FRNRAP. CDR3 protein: CASGLGDRNTGELFF. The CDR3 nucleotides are TGTGCTAGTGGTTTGGGAGACAGGAACACCGGGGAGCTGTTTTTT.

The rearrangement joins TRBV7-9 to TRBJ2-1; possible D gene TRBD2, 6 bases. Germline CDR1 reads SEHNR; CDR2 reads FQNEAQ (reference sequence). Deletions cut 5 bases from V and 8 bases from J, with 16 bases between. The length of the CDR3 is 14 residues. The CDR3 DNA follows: TGTGCCAGCAGCGATCGGGACTTGAGCTATGAGCAGTTCTTC. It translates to CASSDRDLSYEQFF.

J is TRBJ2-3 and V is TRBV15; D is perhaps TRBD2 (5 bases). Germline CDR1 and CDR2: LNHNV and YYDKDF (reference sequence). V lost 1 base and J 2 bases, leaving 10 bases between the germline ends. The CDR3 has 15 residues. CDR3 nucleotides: TGTGCCACCAGCAGAGTCGGGGAGACCACAGATACGCAGTATTTT. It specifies CATSRVGETTDTQYF. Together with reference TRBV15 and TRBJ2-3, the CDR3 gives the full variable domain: DAMVIQNPRYQVTQFGKPVTLSCSQTLNHNVMYWYQQKSSQAPKLLFHYYDKDFNNEADTPDNFQSRRPNTSFCFLDIRSPGLGDTAMYLCATSRVGETTDTQYFGPGTRLTVL.

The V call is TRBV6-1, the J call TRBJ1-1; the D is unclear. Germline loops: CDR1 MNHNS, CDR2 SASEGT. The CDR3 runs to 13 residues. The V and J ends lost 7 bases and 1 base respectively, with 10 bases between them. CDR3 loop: CASTRSKNTEAFF. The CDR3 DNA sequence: TGTGCCAGCACCCGATCCAAGAACACTGAAGCTTTCTTT.